The rows below give T cell receptor beta chains drawn from one sample of a study of early T cells in non-severe SARS-CoV-2 infection. TCRdb redid the calling of the 5' RACE reads with MiXCR, one entry per CDR3 protein. The sample consists of tens of thousands of distinct CDR3 sequences, around 6% of them appearing once. This sample comprised whole blood, obtained at baseline. The origin of the receptors is an adult who was a healthcare worker with PCR-confirmed SARS-CoV-2 infection or an uninfected control (not recorded which). The CDR3 runs from the conserved cysteine through the conserved F or W. The order of the fields is clone size, D gene, J gene, V gene, CDR3 protein, CDR3 DNA. D genes are given only for firm matches. Some rows have no size entry. The others give once, few or many, or a class for an expanded clone.

clone_size: few; d_call: .; j_call: TRBJ2-2; v_call: TRBV5-6; cdr3_aa: CASSLGVPGELFF; cdr3_nt: TGTGCCAGCAGCTTGGGGGTGCCCGGGGAGCTGTTTTTT
clone_size: many; d_call: .; j_call: TRBJ2-5; v_call: TRBV5-1; cdr3_aa: CASSFDPGQETQYF; cdr3_nt: TGCGCCAGCAGCTTTGATCCAGGCCAAGAGACCCAGTACTTC
clone_size: many; d_call: .; j_call: TRBJ1-1; v_call: TRBV5-1; cdr3_aa: CASNLGGQSNTEAFF; cdr3_nt: TGCGCCAGCAACCTGGGGGGGCAATCGAACACTGAAGCTTTCTTT
clone_size: many; d_call: .; j_call: TRBJ2-5; v_call: TRBV19; cdr3_aa: CASGRDEGGKETQYF; cdr3_nt: TGTGCCAGTGGCCGCGATGAAGGGGGAAAAGAGACCCAGTACTTC
clone_size: many; d_call: .; j_call: TRBJ1-4; v_call: TRBV7-6; cdr3_aa: CASSSLVGGKLFF; cdr3_nt: TGTGCCAGCAGCTCCCTCGTAGGGGGAAAACTGTTTTTT
clone_size: many; d_call: .; j_call: TRBJ2-7; v_call: TRBV10-2; cdr3_aa: CASSESGGSTYEQYF; cdr3_nt: TGCGCCAGCAGTGAGTCCGGGGGTTCGACCTACGAGCAGTACTTC
clone_size: many; d_call: .; j_call: TRBJ1-5; v_call: TRBV20-1; cdr3_aa: CSARDFIRGPNQPQHF; cdr3_nt: TGCAGTGCTAGAGACTTTATCCGGGGCCCCAATCAGCCCCAGCATTTT
clone_size: many; d_call: .; j_call: TRBJ2-2; v_call: TRBV11-2; cdr3_aa: CASSFLGGELFF; cdr3_nt: TGTGCCAGCAGCTTCCTAGGCGGGGAGCTGTTTTTT
clone_size: many; d_call: .; j_call: TRBJ2-4; v_call: TRBV20-1; cdr3_aa: CSAGPRDIQYF; cdr3_nt: TGCAGTGCTGGACCAAGGGACATTCAGTACTTC
clone_size: many; d_call: .; j_call: TRBJ2-6; v_call: TRBV29-1; cdr3_aa: CSVSDSGANVLTF; cdr3_nt: TGCAGCGTTTCTGACTCTGGGGCCAACGTCCTGACTTTC
clone_size: many; d_call: TRBD2; j_call: TRBJ2-3; v_call: TRBV27; cdr3_aa: CASTVSGRGDTQYF; cdr3_nt: TGTGCCAGCACCGTTAGCGGGAGGGGAGATACGCAGTATTTT
clone_size: many; d_call: .; j_call: TRBJ1-6; v_call: TRBV6-5; cdr3_aa: CASSYGTGDSPLHF; cdr3_nt: TGTGCCAGCAGTTACGGGACCGGGGATTCACCCCTCCACTTT
clone_size: many; d_call: .; j_call: TRBJ2-7; v_call: TRBV7-7; cdr3_aa: CASSLAGGNEQYF; cdr3_nt: TGTGCTAGCAGCTTAGCAGGCGGTAACGAGCAGTACTTC
clone_size: .; d_call: TRBD2; j_call: TRBJ2-3; v_call: TRBV10-3; cdr3_aa: CAISYTSGNTDTQYF; cdr3_nt: TGTGCCATCAGCTACACTAGCGGCAACACAGATACGCAGTATTTT
clone_size: many; d_call: .; j_call: TRBJ1-2; v_call: TRBV19; cdr3_aa: CASMRSTATYGYTF; cdr3_nt: TGTGCCAGTATGCGATCAACCGCGACCTATGGCTACACCTTC
clone_size: few; d_call: TRBD2; j_call: TRBJ2-3; v_call: TRBV6-2/TRBV6-3; cdr3_aa: CASSPGTSVGTQYF; cdr3_nt: TGTGCCAGCAGCCCCGGGACTAGCGTCGGTACGCAGTATTTT
clone_size: .; d_call: .; j_call: TRBJ1-1; v_call: TRBV19; cdr3_aa: CASSILGSQTNTEAFF; cdr3_nt: TGTGCCAGTAGTATATTGGGCAGTCAAACGAACACTGAAGCTTTCTTT
clone_size: many; d_call: .; j_call: TRBJ1-2; v_call: TRBV6-6; cdr3_aa: CASSSGGLENFRYGYTF; cdr3_nt: TGTGCCAGCAGCTCAGGAGGACTCGAGAATTTTCGCTATGGCTACACCTTC
clone_size: few; d_call: .; j_call: TRBJ2-2; v_call: TRBV5-1; cdr3_aa: CASSQWDTGELFF; cdr3_nt: TGCGCCAGCAGTCAATGGGACACCGGGGAGCTGTTTTTT
clone_size: .; d_call: .; j_call: TRBJ2-7; v_call: TRBV7-2; cdr3_aa: CASSTSSSEQYF; cdr3_nt: TGTGCCAGCAGCACTTCTTCTTCCGAGCAGTACTTC